One and the same sample provided the 30 T cell receptor beta chains below, sequenced in a study of blood T cell repertoires in COVID-19. Profiling relied on immunoSEQ multiplex PCR, and the TCRdb table lists in-frame clones only, not all of them. The sample gives about 210,000 clones, approximately 90% of which show up once; less than 1.5% is in the top ten. Sample: PBMCs or T cells enriched from blood (not recorded which). The receptors here all came from a man aged 30-40 years who had recovered from COVID-19.

This clone was counted only a few times. The V gene is TRBV12-3 or TRBV12-4, the J gene TRBJ1-2; D gene unclear. V was shortened by 5 bases and J by 0 bases, with 7 bases between the two germline ends. The CDR3 has 13 amino acids. CDR3 residues: CASSPSANYGYTF. The CDR3, as DNA: TGTGCCAGCAGTCCTTCGGCTAACTATGGCTACACCTTC.

The genes are TRBV6-4 and TRBJ2-7, with 9 bases matching TRBD2. This CDR3 is 15 amino acids long. CDR1 and CDR2 from the germline V gene are MRHNA and SNTAGT. V lost 8 bases, J lost 2 bases, and 10 bases stayed unmatched. Written as DNA, the CDR3 is TGTGCCAGCTCTAAGACAGCGGGGGGAACCTACGAGCAGTACTTC. Its protein product is CASSKTAGGTYEQYF.

This clone has just a few counts. This chain links TRBV6-5 with TRBJ2-6; D is unclear. Germline values: CDR1 MNHEY, CDR2 SVGAGI. V lost 11 bases and J 3 bases, leaving 17 bases between the germline ends. CDR3 length: 15 amino acids. CDR3 DNA: TGTGCCTCAGGTGTGACGATCTATGGGGCCAACGTCCTGACTTTC. It yields the protein CASGVTIYGANVLTF.

The chain uses TRBV18 and TRBJ2-7, with 8 bases lining up with TRBD1. The CDR3 spans 14 residues. Germline V CDR1 and CDR2: KGHSH, LQKENI. V dropped 3 bases and J dropped 2; count of bases not matched to a gene: 3. The CDR3 coding sequence is TGTGCCAGCTCACCTGCGGACAGGGCCTACGAGCAGTACTTC. Residues: CASSPADRAYEQYF.

The chain carries TRBV2 and TRBJ2-3; no reliable D call. Trimming stripped 4 bases from V and 4 bases from J, with 6 bases between. Germline V CDR1 and CDR2: SNHLY, FYNNEI. The CDR3 contains 12 residues. In DNA, the CDR3 is TGTGCCAGCAGTGTTTCATCAGATACGCAGTATTTT. This gives the protein CASSVSSDTQYF.

The rearrangement links TRBV7-9 to TRBJ1-4, with a weak D call TRBD1 (6 bases). Trimming removed 5 bases at V and 5 bases at J, with 12 bases between. The CDR3 is 14 residues long. The germline V gene has CDR1 SEHNR and CDR2 FQNEAQ (reference sequence). The CDR3: CASSTRGSNEKLFF. CDR3 in DNA: TGTGCCAGCAGCACTAGGGGGTCCAATGAAAAACTGTTTTTT. Filled out from reference TRBV7-9 and TRBJ1-4, the complete variable domain reads DTGVSQNPRHKITKRGQNVTFRCDPISEHNRLYWYRQTLGQGPEFLTYFQNEAQLEKSRLLSDRFSAERPKGSFSTLEIQRTEQGDSAMYLCASSTRGSNEKLFFGSGTQLSVL.

The chain employs TRBV7-2 and TRBJ1-5; TRBD1 matches 8 bases. The V and J ends lost 5 bases and 4 bases, in that order; junction bases with no gene match: 10. In germline, CDR1 is SGHTA, CDR2 FQGNSA. The CDR3 contains 16 residues. DNA of the CDR3: TGTGCCAGCAGCCAGAACTGGGACAGGCGAAATCAGCCCCAGCATTTT. It yields the protein CASSQNWDRRNQPQHF.

The V and J genes are TRBV4-3 and TRBJ1-2, with D possibly TRBD1 on 6 matching bases. Germline V CDR1 and CDR2: LGHNA, YSLEER. Trimming pared 0 bases from V and 2 bases from J, leaving 13 bases between. The CDR3 is made up of 16 amino acids. The CDR3 protein is CASSQDIQGQNYGYTF. In DNA, the CDR3 is TGCGCCAGCAGCCAAGATATCCAGGGGCAAAACTATGGCTACACCTTC.

V gene TRBV28 combines with J gene TRBJ1-1; D perhaps matches TRBD1 (6 bases). CDR1 is MDHEN, CDR2 SYDVKM, per germline. Trimming stripped 6 bases from V and 6 bases from J, with 14 bases between. This CDR3 is built from 13 residues. This CDR3 is CASRATGFAEAFF. The DNA for the CDR3 is TGTGCCAGCAGGGCTACAGGGTTCGCTGAAGCTTTCTTT.

This chain connects TRBV19 to TRBJ2-4, with D hard to call. The CDR3 length is 15 residues. V lost 1 base, J lost 4 bases, and 11 bases lay in between. Germline-derived CDR1 and CDR2 are LNHDA and SQIVND (reference sequence). The CDR3 DNA reads TGTGCCAGTAGTATAGTAGGCGGATCTAAAAACATTCAGTACTTC. Residues: CASSIVGGSKNIQYF.

This clone was picked up a small number of times. The J gene is TRBJ1-2, the V gene TRBV13, with 7 bases fitting TRBD1. The germline V gene has CDR1 PRHDT and CDR2 FYEKMQ (reference sequence). CDR3 length: 13 amino acids. The trim removed 4 bases at V and 7 bases at J, leaving 6 bases unmatched. CDR3: CASSYQTGLGYTF. Here the CDR3 DNA reads TGTGCCAGCAGCTACCAGACAGGGCTTGGCTACACCTTC.

This chain links TRBV2 with TRBJ1-2, with unresolved D. Trimming removed 6 bases at V and 4 bases at J, with 9 bases between. Germline CDR1 and CDR2: SNHLY and FYNNEI. This CDR3 region has 12 residues. This CDR3 reads CASRTNSYGYTF. The DNA of the CDR3 is TGTGCCAGCAGGACAAACAGCTATGGCTACACCTTC.

The chain couples TRBV4-1 to TRBJ2-7, with TRBD2 identical over 8 bases. Per the germline V gene, CDR1 is MGHRA and CDR2 is YSYEKL. The J segment lost 7 bases and the V segment lost 5 bases, leaving 10 bases of the junction unmatched. The length of the CDR3 is 14 residues. The CDR3 is CASSVLTGGVEQYF. The CDR3 nucleotides are TGCGCCAGCAGCGTGCTAACGGGAGGGGTTGAGCAGTACTTC.

The V and J genes are TRBV12-3 or TRBV12-4 and TRBJ1-5; TRBD1 might be the D (6 bases). Between the trimmed V and J ends, which lost 4 bases and 14 bases, there was a span of 15 bases. This CDR3 has 12 amino acids. CDR3 sequence reads: CASSSDRLSKHF. The DNA of the CDR3 is TGTGCCAGCAGTTCGGACAGACTCTCTAAGCATTTT.

The V gene is TRBV2, the J gene TRBJ2-7, with D possibly TRBD1 on 6 matching bases. Germline CDR1 is SNHLY and CDR2 is FYNNEI. The CDR3 totals 11 residues. Trimming cost V 8 bases and J 1 base, with 6 bases left between them. CDR3 sequence: CASDRSYEQYF. The CDR3 DNA is TGTGCCAGCGACAGGTCCTACGAGCAGTACTTC.

The genes are TRBV6-6 and TRBJ2-7, with 8 bases that match TRBD2. Germline trimming cut 3 bases from V and 4 bases from J; bases unmatched to any gene: 8. Germline CDR1 reads MNHNY; CDR2 reads SVGAGI (reference sequence). The CDR3 contains 15 residues. The DNA for the CDR3 is TGTGCCAGCAGTTATTGGTCGAGCGGGGGTTACGAGCAGTACTTC. Translating it yields CASSYWSSGGYEQYF.

The rearrangement uses TRBV6-5 and TRBJ2-7, with D possibly TRBD1 on 6 matching bases. V lost 10 bases to trimming and J lost 2 bases, with 12 bases between them. Germline loops: CDR1 MNHEY, CDR2 SVGAGI. This CDR3 spans 12 amino acids. The CDR3 sequence: CATQGITYEQYF. The CDR3 coding sequence is TGTGCCACCCAGGGGATAACCTACGAGCAGTACTTC.

CDR3 sequence: CAISDLRTGGIGNTIYF. The CDR3 bases are TGTGCCATCAGTGATCTCCGGACAGGGGGCATCGGAAACACCATATATTTT. The rearrangement uses TRBV10-3 and TRBJ1-3; 11 positions agree with TRBD1. CDR3 size: 17 residues. CDR1 is ENHRY, CDR2 SYGVKD, per germline. V was pared by 3 bases and J by 4 bases, with 8 bases of the junction left unmatched.

The chain has TRBV6-4 and TRBJ2-3, with 7 bases lining up with TRBD2. V lost 2 bases to trimming and J lost 1 base; unmatched junction nucleotides: 6. Germline CDR1 and CDR2: MRHNA and SNTAGT. The CDR3 loop spans 16 amino acids. CDR3 nucleotide sequence: TGTGCCAGCAGTGACGGCGGGGGACGGGGCACAGATACGCAGTATTTT. Translation gives CASSDGGGRGTDTQYF.

The chain employs TRBV28 and TRBJ1-3; 8 bases match TRBD1. The CDR3 extends over 16 amino acids. The V gene end was trimmed by 4 bases and the J gene end by 2 bases; junction bases not matched to a gene: 7. Germline-derived CDR1 and CDR2 are MDHEN and SYDVKM. The CDR3 here is CASSSPQTGAGNTIYF. CDR3 DNA: TGTGCCAGCAGTTCACCCCAGACAGGGGCTGGAAACACCATATATTTT.

This clone was recorded a few times. CDR3 nucleotide sequence: TGTGCCAGCAGCCTGGGACAGATTGGGACACCCCTCCACTTT. Its translation: CASSLGQIGTPLHF. The rearrangement links TRBV7-2 to TRBJ1-6; 7 bases agree with TRBD1. The V and J ends lost 5 bases and 11 bases, in that order; junction bases with no gene match: 9. Germline CDR1 and CDR2: SGHTA and FQGNSA. The CDR3 runs 14 residues.

The rearrangement uses TRBV6-5 and TRBJ1-3; D gene uncertain. The germline V gene encodes CDR1 MNHEY and CDR2 SVGAGI. V was trimmed by 6 bases and J by 8 bases, leaving 8 bases between them. CDR3 length equals 11 residues. CDR3 region: CASSYRDTIYF. The CDR3 bases are TGTGCCAGCAGCTACCGGGACACCATATATTTT.

This chain connects TRBV7-6 to TRBJ2-2, with D hard to call. The CDR3 runs to 12 residues. Trimming left V 2 bases short and J 7 bases short, with 5 bases between. CDR1 is SGHVS, CDR2 FNYEAQ, per germline. In DNA form, the CDR3 reads TGTGCCAGCAGCTTAAATCTCGGGGAGCTGTTTTTT. As protein: CASSLNLGELFF.

The chain is built from TRBV10-2 and TRBJ2-7; the D gene is possibly TRBD1 (5 bases). Germline V gene data show CDR1 as WSHSY and CDR2 as SAAADI. This CDR3 is built from 14 residues. With 3 bases removed from V and 0 bases from J, the gap between germline ends came to 9 bases. As DNA, the CDR3 is TGCGCCAGCAGTGATAACAGGTACTCCTACGAGCAGTACTTC. Its translation is CASSDNRYSYEQYF.

The chain couples TRBV18 to TRBJ1-1; 12 bases are a match to TRBD1. CDR3 size: 17 residues. Germline V CDR1 and CDR2: KGHSH, LQKENI. J gave up 1 base and V 0 bases, and 3 bases lay outside the gene matches. The CDR3 sequence is CASSPPGQGARNTEAFF. For the CDR3, the DNA is TGTGCCAGCTCACCACCGGGACAGGGGGCGAGGAACACTGAAGCTTTCTTT.

This clone was counted once. The DNA of the CDR3 is TGCGCCAGCAGCCAACTAGCGGGGGGGCTCAATGAGCAGTTCTTC. It encodes CASSQLAGGLNEQFF. The chain uses TRBV4-3 and TRBJ2-1; 12 bases are a match to TRBD2. Germline V lookup: CDR1 LGHNA, CDR2 YSLEER. J gave up 6 bases and V 2 bases, and 2 bases lay outside the gene matches. The CDR3 totals 15 residues.

The V gene is TRBV9, the J gene TRBJ1-2; the D is unclear. CDR3 length: 14 residues. Germline values: CDR1 SGDLS, CDR2 YYNGEE. V lost 0 bases and J lost 8, with 14 bases in between. CDR3 nucleotide sequence: TGTGCCAGCAGCGTAGCTTTACAGTCTGGGGGCTACACCTTC. Translation gives CASSVALQSGGYTF. The variable domain in full, completed from reference TRBV9 and TRBJ1-2, reads DSGVTQTPKHLITATGQRVTLRCSPRSGDLSVYWYQQSLDQGLQFLIQYYNGEERAKGNILERFSAQQFPDLHSELNLSSLELGDSALYFCASSVALQSGGYTFGSGTRLTVV.

The chain recombines TRBV18 with TRBJ1-1; no definite D call. Between the trimmed V and J ends, which lost 0 bases and 0 bases, there was a span of 11 bases. In germline, CDR1 is KGHSH, CDR2 LQKENI. The CDR3 length is 16 residues. CDR3 loop: CASSPPVANMNTEAFF. The CDR3 DNA is TGTGCCAGCTCACCACCGGTAGCGAACATGAACACTGAAGCTTTCTTT.

This chain connects TRBV18 to TRBJ2-7; TRBD2 aligns across 10 bases. In germline, CDR1 is KGHSH, CDR2 LQKENI. This CDR3 is built from 16 residues. The V segment lost 5 bases and the J segment 5 bases; nucleotides outside the gene matches: 12. Written as DNA, the CDR3 is TGTGCCAGCTCAGTAGCGGATAGCGGGAGGAGGAACGAGCAGTACTTC. Its translation is CASSVADSGRRNEQYF.

A single count supports this clone. The chain couples TRBV5-4 to TRBJ1-1; D possibly corresponds to TRBD1 (6 bases). Deletions cut 3 bases from V and 1 base from J, with 7 bases between. The germline V gene encodes CDR1 SGHNT and CDR2 YYREEE (reference sequence). The CDR3 consists of 13 residues. The CDR3 region has the DNA TGTGCCAGCAGCTCAGGGGAGAACACTGAAGCTTTCTTT. Translating gives CASSSGENTEAFF.